This is a list of T cell receptor beta chains from one sample in a study of brain T cells in children with intractable seizures. Sequencing was performed with immunoSEQ multiplex PCR; in TCRdb, only in-frame clones are kept and a portion is missing. In the table there are 300,000 to 400,000 clones, approximately 93% of which are singletons. Sequences were derived from peripheral blood, sampled about 5 months after surgery. Every receptor here comes from a boy in the first two years of life with tuberous sclerosis and intractable seizures. Each CDR3 is given with its conserved first and last residue. The order of the fields is clone size, J gene, D gene, V gene, CDR3 DNA, CDR3 protein. A D gene is named only where the DNA matches it firmly. Where a row states a size, it is once, few, many or the class of an expanded clone; other rows omit it.

NA | TRBJ1-1 | NA | TRBV5-4 | TGTGCCAGCAGCTTGGAGATGGGATTCACTGAAGCTTTCTTT | CASSLEMGFTEAFF
NA | TRBJ1-2 | NA | TRBV13 | TGTGCCAGCAGCTCATGGGGGGCTAACTATGGCTACACCTTC | CASSSWGANYGYTF
NA | TRBJ2-3 | TRBD2 | TRBV20-1 | TGCAGTGCTAGTGTAGGCGGGAGCGGGGATACGCAGTATTTT | CSASVGGSGDTQYF
few | TRBJ2-7 | NA | TRBV7-9 | TGTGCCAGCAGCTTAGACAGGGTTTCCTACGAGCAGTACTTC | CASSLDRVSYEQYF
NA | TRBJ2-1 | NA | TRBV9 | TGTGCCAGCAGCGCGAGCGCCTACAATGAGCAGTTCTTC | CASSASAYNEQFF
NA | TRBJ1-1 | TRBD1 | TRBV5-6 | TGTGCCAGCAGCCCAGAGGGGACAGGGGACACTGAAGCTTTCTTT | CASSPEGTGDTEAFF
NA | TRBJ2-7 | TRBD2 | TRBV10-3 | TGTGCCATCAGCGGGACTAGCGGGAGTGACGAGCAGTACTTC | CAISGTSGSDEQYF
NA | TRBJ2-3 | NA | TRBV11-3 | TGTGCCAGCAGCCGAGTAGGAGAGGATACGCAGTATTTT | CASSRVGEDTQYF
NA | TRBJ2-1 | NA | TRBV9 | TGTGCCAGCAGCGTAGACGTTAAAGCAAGTGAGCAGTTCTTC | CASSVDVKASEQFF
NA | TRBJ2-2 | TRBD1 | TRBV24-1 | TGTGCCACCAGTGATTTAAGTAAATGGACAGGGAACACCGGGGAGCTGTTTTTT | CATSDLSKWTGNTGELFF
NA | TRBJ1-1 | TRBD1 | TRBV7-9 | TGTGCCAGCAGCTTAGAGGGGGCGAACACTGAAGCTTTCTTT | CASSLEGANTEAFF
NA | TRBJ2-3 | TRBD2 | TRBV5-4 | TGTGCCAGCAGCTGGGCTGGCGGGGGGTTGACAGATACGCAGTATTTT | CASSWAGGGLTDTQYF
NA | TRBJ2-1 | NA | TRBV9 | TGTGCCAGCAGCGTAGAGGCGATAGCGGAGGGTGAGCAGTTCTTC | CASSVEAIAEGEQFF
NA | TRBJ1-1 | TRBD1 | TRBV19 | TGTGCCAGTAGTATAGCCCTCAGGGGGGGGACTGAAGCTTTCTTT | CASSIALRGGTEAFF
few | TRBJ1-2 | NA | TRBV5-5 | TGTGCCAGCAGCTTGGTCCGCAGGGTAGATGGCTACACCTTC | CASSLVRRVDGYTF
NA | TRBJ1-1 | NA | TRBV27 | TGTGCCAGCAGTCCCCCCCGTTTTAGGGGGTCAAGCACTGAAGCTTTCTTT | CASSPPRFRGSSTEAFF
NA | TRBJ2-2 | NA | TRBV5-1 | TGCGCCAGCAGCGGAGGGGGTTTCGCCGGGGAGCTGTTTTTT | CASSGGGFAGELFF
NA | TRBJ2-7 | NA | TRBV5-6 | TGTGCCAGCAGCTTGTTGCAGGAGCAGTACTTC | CASSLLQEQYF
NA | TRBJ2-3 | NA | TRBV5-4 | TGTGCCAGCAGCCAATACAGGGATTTGGAAGATACGCAGTATTTT | CASSQYRDLEDTQYF
NA | TRBJ2-7 | NA | TRBV5-6 | TGTGCCAGCAGCTGGGAAGGGAACGAGCAGTACTTC | CASSWEGNEQYF
NA | TRBJ1-1 | NA | TRBV12-5 | TGTGCTAGTGGTTTGGAGGTACGGTCACAGGGAAACACTGAAGCTTTCTTT | CASGLEVRSQGNTEAFF
NA | TRBJ2-1 | NA | TRBV7-2 | TGTGCCAGCAGCTCAGGGCGATCTGAGCAGTTCTTC | CASSSGRSEQFF
NA | TRBJ2-7 | TRBD2 | TRBV19 | TGTGCCAGTAGTATCAAACTAGCGGGACCGAACGAGCAGTACTTC | CASSIKLAGPNEQYF
NA | TRBJ1-2 | TRBD1 | TRBV5-6 | TGTGCCAGCAGCGTTTCAGGGGGCGGCTATGGCTACACCTTC | CASSVSGGGYGYTF
NA | TRBJ2-2 | NA | TRBV7-6 | TGTGCCAGCAGCTTAGATGGAGGGGTAGTAGTCACCGGGGAGCTGTTTTTT | CASSLDGGVVVTGELFF
NA | TRBJ2-3 | NA | TRBV3-1/TRBV3-2 | TGTGCCAGCTCGAATCAGGACCGTACAATGGTGGCGCAGTATTTT | CASSNQDRTMVAQYF
NA | TRBJ1-1 | NA | TRBV5-1 | TGCGCCAGCAGCCCTGAAGCGGGCATCTCGGCTTTCTTT | CASSPEAGISAFF
NA | TRBJ2-1 | NA | TRBV12-3/TRBV12-4 | TGTGCCAGCAGTTTAGGGGAGCAGTTCTTC | CASSLGEQFF
NA | TRBJ1-5 | NA | TRBV30 | TGTGCCTGGAATCCAGGCATCGGAGGGAATCAGCCCCAGCATTTT | CAWNPGIGGNQPQHF
NA | TRBJ1-1 | NA | TRBV25-1 | TGTGCCAGCAGTGAAAGTGGGTACACTGAAGCTTTCTTT | CASSESGYTEAFF
NA | TRBJ1-3 | NA | TRBV27 | TGTGCCAGCAGTCCTAGGGGGACTGTAGATGGAAACACCATATATTTT | CASSPRGTVDGNTIYF
NA | TRBJ2-5 | NA | TRBV20-1 | TGCAGTGCTAGAGATAGAGAGACCCAGTACTTC | CSARDRETQYF
NA | TRBJ1-3 | TRBD1 | TRBV2 | TGTGCCAGCAGTGAATGGTCGGGACAGGGTTACCCCTCTGGAAACACCATATATTTT | CASSEWSGQGYPSGNTIYF
many | TRBJ1-1 | TRBD1 | TRBV6-5 | TGTGCCAGCAGCCACCGGGACAGGAACACTGAAGCTTTCTTT | CASSHRDRNTEAFF
NA | TRBJ2-5 | NA | TRBV9 | TGTGCCAGCAGCGACCCATCGACAGGCGCCTCGATTCAAGAGACCCAGTACTTC | CASSDPSTGASIQETQYF
NA | TRBJ1-1 | NA | TRBV7-9 | TGTGCCAGCAGCACCCGACAGCCCAATGAAGCTTTCTTT | CASSTRQPNEAFF
NA | TRBJ2-7 | NA | TRBV25-1 | TGTGCCAGCAGTGATGACCTTATCTACGAGCAGTACTTC | CASSDDLIYEQYF
NA | TRBJ2-5 | NA | TRBV19 | TGTGCCAGTAGTATTTCGGGCGTAGTACACCAAGAGACCCAGTACTTC | CASSISGVVHQETQYF
NA | TRBJ2-1 | NA | TRBV11-3 | TGTGCCAGCAGCCCGAGGGTTCCGGCGGCGGACAATGAGGGGCAGTTCTTC | CASSPRVPAADNEGQFF
NA | TRBJ1-3 | NA | TRBV12-5 | TGTGCTAGTGGCCCGAATGGGGCTCAAACTAAAAATGGAAACACCATATATTTT | CASGPNGAQTKNGNTIYF
NA | TRBJ2-1 | TRBD1 | TRBV6-5 | TGTGCCAGCAGGAGGGGGGACAGGGACTACAATGAGCAGTTCTTC | CASRRGDRDYNEQFF
NA | TRBJ1-1 | NA | TRBV5-4 | TGTGCCAGCAGCGGAATTAGGACGACAGGCCCGGGGACTGAAGCTTTCTTT | CASSGIRTTGPGTEAFF
NA | TRBJ1-1 | TRBD1 | TRBV25-1 | TGTGCCAGCAGCAAGGGGGGACAGACGAACACTGAAGCTTTCTTT | CASSKGGQTNTEAFF
NA | TRBJ2-1 | NA | TRBV3-1/TRBV3-2 | TGTGCCAGCAGCCAAGATTTGGCAGGGTCCTTCTACAATGAGCAGTTCTTC | CASSQDLAGSFYNEQFF
NA | TRBJ1-2 | NA | TRBV12-3/TRBV12-4 | TGTGCCAGCAGTTCCGGTCGTCACTATGGCTACACCTTC | CASSSGRHYGYTF